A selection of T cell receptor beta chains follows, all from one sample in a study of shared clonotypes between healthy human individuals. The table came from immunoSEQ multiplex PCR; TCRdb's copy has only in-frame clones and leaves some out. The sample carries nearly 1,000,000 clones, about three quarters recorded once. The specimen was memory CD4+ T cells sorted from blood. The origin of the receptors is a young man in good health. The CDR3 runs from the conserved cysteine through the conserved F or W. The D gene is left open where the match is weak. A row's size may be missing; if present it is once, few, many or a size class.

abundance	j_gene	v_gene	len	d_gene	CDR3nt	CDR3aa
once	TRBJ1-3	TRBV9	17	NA	TGTGCCAGCAGCGTAATGTCCCCCGCAAGCTCTGGAAACACCATATATTTT	CASSVMSPASSGNTIYF
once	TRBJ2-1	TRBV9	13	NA	TGTGCCAGCAGCGTTATCGGGTTCGGGGAGCAGTTCTTC	CASSVIGFGEQFF
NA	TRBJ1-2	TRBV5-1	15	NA	TGCGCCAGCAGCTTGGGCGACGGGACGTCCGGAGGCTACACCTTC	CASSLGDGTSGGYTF
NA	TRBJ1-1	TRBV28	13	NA	TGTGCCAGCAGTTTATTCCAGGTAGGGGGAGCTTTCTTT	CASSLFQVGGAFF
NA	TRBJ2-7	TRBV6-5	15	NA	TGTGCCAGCAGCATGCGGGATCGGAGCTGGGACGAGCAGTACTTC	CASSMRDRSWDEQYF
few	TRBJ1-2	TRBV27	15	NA	TGTGCCAGCAGCTCGGGCGGGGGGCTGAGCTATGGCTACACCTTC	CASSSGGGLSYGYTF
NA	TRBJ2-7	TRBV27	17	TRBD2	TGTGCCAGCAGCCTAGTGAGGACTAGCGGGGGGGCCTACGAGCAGTACTTC	CASSLVRTSGGAYEQYF
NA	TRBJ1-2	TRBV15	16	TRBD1	TGTGCCACCAGCAGAGACCCGGACAGGGCGGTCTATGGCTACACCTTC	CATSRDPDRAVYGYTF
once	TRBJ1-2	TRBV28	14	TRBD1	TGTGCCAGCAGAGCCGGGACAGGGAACTATGGCTACACCTTC	CASRAGTGNYGYTF
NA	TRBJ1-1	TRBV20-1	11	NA	TGCAGTGCTATTCGTAACACTGAAGCTTTCTTT	CSAIRNTEAFF
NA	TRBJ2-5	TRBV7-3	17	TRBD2	TGTGCCAGCAGCCCAGGGGTACTAGCGGGATTCCAAGAGACCCAGTACTTC	CASSPGVLAGFQETQYF
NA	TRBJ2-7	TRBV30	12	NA	TGTGCCTGGAGCGGTATCTCCTACGAGCAGTACTTC	CAWSGISYEQYF
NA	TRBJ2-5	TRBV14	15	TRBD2	TGTGCCAGTCGCACGGGGGGATCCATCGCGGAGACCCAGTACTTC	CASRTGGSIAETQYF
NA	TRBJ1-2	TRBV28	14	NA	TGTGCCAGCAGTTTGGGAGGGGCCGGCTATGGCTACACCTTC	CASSLGGAGYGYTF
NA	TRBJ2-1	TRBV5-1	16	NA	TGCGCCAGCAGCGAACCGGGACGGGGGACCTACAATGAGCAGTTCTTC	CASSEPGRGTYNEQFF
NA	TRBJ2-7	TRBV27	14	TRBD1	TGTGCCTCGGGGCCGGGACAGCTCTCCTACGAGCAGTACTTC	CASGPGQLSYEQYF
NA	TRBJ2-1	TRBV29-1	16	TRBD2	TGCAGCGTGTCCGGGACTAGCGGGAGAGGAGGCAATGAGCAGTTCTTC	CSVSGTSGRGGNEQFF
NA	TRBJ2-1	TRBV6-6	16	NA	TGTGCCAGCAGTACGGATGAGGGGGGGCCGGTCAATGAGCAGTTCTTC	CASSTDEGGPVNEQFF
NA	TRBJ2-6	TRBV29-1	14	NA	TGCAGCGTTGATAGGGGGGCTGGGGCCAACGTCCTGACTTTC	CSVDRGAGANVLTF
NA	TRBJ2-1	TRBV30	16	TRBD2	TGTGCCTGGAGTGTACTGGCTAGCGGGTCGTACAATGAGCAGTTCTTC	CAWSVLASGSYNEQFF
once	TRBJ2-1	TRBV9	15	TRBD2	TGTGCCAGCAGCGTAACTAGCGGGAGCGGTAATGAGCAGTTCTTC	CASSVTSGSGNEQFF
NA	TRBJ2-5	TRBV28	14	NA	TGTGCCAGCAGTGGGCAGGGGCCCCCAGAGACCCAGTACTTC	CASSGQGPPETQYF
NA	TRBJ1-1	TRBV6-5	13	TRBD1	TGTGCCAGCAGAAGGGGGCAGGGGGCCCGAGCTTTCTTT	CASRRGQGARAFF
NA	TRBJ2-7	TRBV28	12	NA	TGTGCCAGCAGTTCCGGCTCCTACGAGCAGTACTTC	CASSSGSYEQYF
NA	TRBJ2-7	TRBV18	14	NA	TGTGCCAGCTCCCTGTCACAGGGATTGTCCGAGCAGTACTTC	CASSLSQGLSEQYF
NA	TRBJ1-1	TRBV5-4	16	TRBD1	TGTGCCAGCAGCTTGGCCGGGGGGACAGGGCCGGCTGAAGCTTTCTTT	CASSLAGGTGPAEAFF
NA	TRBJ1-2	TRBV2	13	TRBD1	TGTGCCAGCAGTCTGGTAGGGGGCCGCGGCTACACCTTC	CASSLVGGRGYTF
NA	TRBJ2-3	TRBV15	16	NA	TGTGCCACCAGCAGTAAGGCAGAAAGTAAAGGAGATACGCAGTATTTT	CATSSKAESKGDTQYF
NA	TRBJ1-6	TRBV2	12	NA	TGTGCCAGCAGTGTCCCAAATTCACCCCTCCACTTT	CASSVPNSPLHF
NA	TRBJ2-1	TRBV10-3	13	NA	TGTGCCATCAGTGATGGACAGACCAATGAGCAGTTCTTC	CAISDGQTNEQFF
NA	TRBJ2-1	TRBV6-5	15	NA	TGTGCCAGCAGCATGGACACCCTCTCCTACAATGAGCAGTTCTTC	CASSMDTLSYNEQFF
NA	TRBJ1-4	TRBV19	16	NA	TGTGCCAGTAGTCCGACCCAGGGAGCAGCTAATGAAAAACTGTTTTTT	CASSPTQGAANEKLFF
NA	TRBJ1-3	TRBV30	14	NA	TGTGCCTGGTTCCACAGGAGCTCTGGAAACACCATATATTTT	CAWFHRSSGNTIYF
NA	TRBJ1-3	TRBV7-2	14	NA	TGTGCCAGCAGCCCGCTCCTCTCTGGAAACACCATATATTTT	CASSPLLSGNTIYF
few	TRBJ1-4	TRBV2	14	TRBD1	TGTGCCAGCAGTGTTACAGGGGTGAATGAAAAACTGTTTTTT	CASSVTGVNEKLFF
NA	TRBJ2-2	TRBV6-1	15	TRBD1	TGTGCCAGCAGTGAGGGCAGGGGGCCCCCCGGGGAGCTGTTTTTT	CASSEGRGPPGELFF
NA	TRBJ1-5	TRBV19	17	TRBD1	TGTGCCAGTAGTATCTTATCCGGGACAGGGGGCAATCAGCCCCAGCATTTT	CASSILSGTGGNQPQHF
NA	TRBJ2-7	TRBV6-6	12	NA	TGTGCCAGCAGTTACAACGGATACGAGCAGTACTTC	CASSYNGYEQYF
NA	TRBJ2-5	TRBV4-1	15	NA	TGCGCCAGCAGCCAAGATTACAGGGCCCGGGAGACCCAGTACTTC	CASSQDYRARETQYF
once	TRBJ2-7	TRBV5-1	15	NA	TGCGCCAGCAGCTTGGCGCCAGGGGCCCACTACGAGCAGTACTTC	CASSLAPGAHYEQYF
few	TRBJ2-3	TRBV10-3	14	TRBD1	TGTGCCATCAGTTGGACAGGAAGCACAGATACGCAGTATTTT	CAISWTGSTDTQYF
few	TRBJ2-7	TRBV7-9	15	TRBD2	TGTGCCAGCAGCTATCTAGCGGGAGTTGGAAACGAGCAGTACTTC	CASSYLAGVGNEQYF
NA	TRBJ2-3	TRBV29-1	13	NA	TGCAGCGTATTGGTCAGGGTAGGGGATACGCAGTATTTT	CSVLVRVGDTQYF
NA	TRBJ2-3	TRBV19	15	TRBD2	TGTGCCAGTAGTACTGGACTAGCTAGCACAGATACGCAGTATTTT	CASSTGLASTDTQYF
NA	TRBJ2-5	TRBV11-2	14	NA	TGTGCCAGCAGCCCCAGGGACCCCGGAGAGACCCAGTACTTC	CASSPRDPGETQYF
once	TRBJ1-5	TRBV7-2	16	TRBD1	TGTGCCAGCAGCTTAGCCGGGACAGGGGGCAATCAGCCCCAGCATTTT	CASSLAGTGGNQPQHF
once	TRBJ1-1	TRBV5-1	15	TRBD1	TGCGCCAGCAGCTTGGCCGGGGGACAGGGAGCTGAAGCTTTCTTT	CASSLAGGQGAEAFF
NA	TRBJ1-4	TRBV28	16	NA	TGTGCCAGCAGTTTAAAGCTGCCTCCCTGGGGTGAAAAACTGTTTTTT	CASSLKLPPWGEKLFF
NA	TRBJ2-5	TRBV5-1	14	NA	TGCGCCAGCAGCCTTCAGACAGCGGCAGAGACCCAGTACTTC	CASSLQTAAETQYF
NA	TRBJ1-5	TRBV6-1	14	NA	TGTGCCAGCAGTGAAGACTGGTCCAATCAGCCCCAGCATTTT	CASSEDWSNQPQHF
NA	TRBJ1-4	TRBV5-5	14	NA	TGTGCCAGCAGCTCGCCCGGGGTCCAGGAAAAACTGTTTTTT	CASSSPGVQEKLFF
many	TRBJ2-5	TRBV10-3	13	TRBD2	TGTGCCACCACTAGCGGGAGGGAAGAGACCCAGTACTTC	CATTSGREETQYF